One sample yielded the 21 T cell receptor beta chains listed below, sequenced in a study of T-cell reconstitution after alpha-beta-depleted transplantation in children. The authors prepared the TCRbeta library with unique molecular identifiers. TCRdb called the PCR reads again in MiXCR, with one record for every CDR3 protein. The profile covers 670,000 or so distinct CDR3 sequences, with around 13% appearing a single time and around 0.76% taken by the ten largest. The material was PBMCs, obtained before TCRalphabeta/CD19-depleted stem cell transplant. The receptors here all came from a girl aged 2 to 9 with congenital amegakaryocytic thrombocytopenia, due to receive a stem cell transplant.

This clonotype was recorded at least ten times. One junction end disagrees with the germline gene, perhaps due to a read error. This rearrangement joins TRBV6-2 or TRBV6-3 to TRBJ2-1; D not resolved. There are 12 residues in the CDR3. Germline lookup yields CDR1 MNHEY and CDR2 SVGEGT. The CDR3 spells CASSFSNNEQFF. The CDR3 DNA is TGTGCCAGCAGTTTCTCCAACAATGAGCAGTTCTTC.

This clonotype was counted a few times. The CDR3 nucleotides read TGTGCCAGCAGCCAGCTCAACCGGCCGGAGACAGATACGCAGTATTTT. It specifies CASSQLNRPETDTQYF. The chain carries TRBV14 and TRBJ2-3, with D uncertain. This CDR3 spans 16 amino acids. V gave up 3 bases and J gave up 3 bases, with 16 bases separating them. CDR1 and CDR2 (germline): SGHDN, FVKESK.

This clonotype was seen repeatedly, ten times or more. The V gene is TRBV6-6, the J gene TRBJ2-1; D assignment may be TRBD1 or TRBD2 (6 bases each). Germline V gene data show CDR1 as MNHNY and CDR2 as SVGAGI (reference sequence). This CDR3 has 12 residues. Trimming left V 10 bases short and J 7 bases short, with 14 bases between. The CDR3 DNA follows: TGTGCCACCGGGGGCGATTTTAATGAGCAGTTCTTC. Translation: CATGGDFNEQFF.

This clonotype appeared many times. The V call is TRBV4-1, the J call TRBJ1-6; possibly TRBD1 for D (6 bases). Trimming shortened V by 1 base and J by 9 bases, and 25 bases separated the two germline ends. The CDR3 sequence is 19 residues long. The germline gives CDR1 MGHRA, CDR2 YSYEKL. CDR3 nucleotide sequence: TGCGCCAGCAGCCAAGTTTCCCCCGACAGGCTCCTAGGGGGTTCACCCCTCCACTTT. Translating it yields CASSQVSPDRLLGGSPLHF.

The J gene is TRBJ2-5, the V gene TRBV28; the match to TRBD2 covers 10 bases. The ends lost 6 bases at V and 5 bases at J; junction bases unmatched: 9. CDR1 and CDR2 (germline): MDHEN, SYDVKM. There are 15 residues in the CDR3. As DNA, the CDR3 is TGTGCCAGCAGCCCACTAGCGGGATCGGGGGAGACCCAGTACTTC. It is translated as CASSPLAGSGETQYF.

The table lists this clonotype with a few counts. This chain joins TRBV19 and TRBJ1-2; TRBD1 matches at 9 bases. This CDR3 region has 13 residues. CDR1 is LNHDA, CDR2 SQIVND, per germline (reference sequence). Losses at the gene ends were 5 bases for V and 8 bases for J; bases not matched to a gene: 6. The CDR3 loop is CASSVGQGKGYTF. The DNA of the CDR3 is TGTGCCAGTAGTGTGGGACAGGGAAAAGGCTACACCTTC.

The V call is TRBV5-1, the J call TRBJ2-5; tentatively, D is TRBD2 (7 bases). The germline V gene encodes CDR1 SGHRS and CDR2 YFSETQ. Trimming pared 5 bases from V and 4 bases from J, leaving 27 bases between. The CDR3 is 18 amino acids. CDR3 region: CASSISGGAVVRIETQYF. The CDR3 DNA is TGCGCCAGCAGTATTTCGGGGGGCGCAGTGGTTAGAATAGAGACCCAGTACTTC.

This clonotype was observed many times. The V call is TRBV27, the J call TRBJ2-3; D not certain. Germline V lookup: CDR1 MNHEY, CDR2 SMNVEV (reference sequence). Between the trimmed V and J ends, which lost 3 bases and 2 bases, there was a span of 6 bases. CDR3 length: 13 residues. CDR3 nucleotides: TGTGCCAGCAGTTTCCAAGTCACAGATACGCAGTATTTT. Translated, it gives CASSFQVTDTQYF.

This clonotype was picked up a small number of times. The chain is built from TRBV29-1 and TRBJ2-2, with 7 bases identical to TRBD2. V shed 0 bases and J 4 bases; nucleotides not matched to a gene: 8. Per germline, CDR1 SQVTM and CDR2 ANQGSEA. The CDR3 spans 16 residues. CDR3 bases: TGCAGCGTTGAAGATTCGGGGGGTACGGCCACCGGGGAGCTGTTTTTT. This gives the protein CSVEDSGGTATGELFF.

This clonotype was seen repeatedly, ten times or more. The CDR3 sequence is CSAGQGVSYEQYF. The CDR3 DNA sequence: TGCAGCGCAGGACAGGGGGTCTCCTACGAGCAGTACTTC. J is TRBJ2-7 and V is TRBV29-1, with TRBD1 identical over 10 bases. Germline values: CDR1 SQVTM, CDR2 ANQGSEA. This CDR3 contains 13 residues. V shed 7 bases and J 0 bases; nucleotides not matched to a gene: 3.

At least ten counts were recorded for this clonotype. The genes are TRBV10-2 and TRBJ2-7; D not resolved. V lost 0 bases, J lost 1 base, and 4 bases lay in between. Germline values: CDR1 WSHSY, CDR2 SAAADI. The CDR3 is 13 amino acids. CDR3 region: CASSESQSYEQYF. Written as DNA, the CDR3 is TGCGCCAGCAGTGAGTCTCAGTCCTACGAGCAGTACTTC.

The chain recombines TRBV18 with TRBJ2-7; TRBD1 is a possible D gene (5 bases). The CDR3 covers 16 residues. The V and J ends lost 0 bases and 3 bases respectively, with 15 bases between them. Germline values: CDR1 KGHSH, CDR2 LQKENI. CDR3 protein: CASSPPPGQGDYEQYF. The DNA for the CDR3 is TGTGCCAGCTCACCACCGCCGGGTCAGGGTGACTACGAGCAGTACTTC.

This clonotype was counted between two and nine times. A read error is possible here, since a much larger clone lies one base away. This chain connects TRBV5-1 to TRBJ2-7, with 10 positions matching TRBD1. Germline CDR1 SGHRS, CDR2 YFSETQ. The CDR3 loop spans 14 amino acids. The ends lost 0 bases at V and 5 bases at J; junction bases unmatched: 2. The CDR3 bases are TGCGCCAGCAGCTTGGGACAGGGGGCCAACGAGCAGTACTTC. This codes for CASSLGQGANEQYF.

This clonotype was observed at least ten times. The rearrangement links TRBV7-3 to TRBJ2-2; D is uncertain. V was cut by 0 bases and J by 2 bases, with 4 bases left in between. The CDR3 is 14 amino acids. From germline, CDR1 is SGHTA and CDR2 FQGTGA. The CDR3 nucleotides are TGTGCCAGCAGCTTAACCAGTAACACCGGGGAGCTGTTTTTT. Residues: CASSLTSNTGELFF.

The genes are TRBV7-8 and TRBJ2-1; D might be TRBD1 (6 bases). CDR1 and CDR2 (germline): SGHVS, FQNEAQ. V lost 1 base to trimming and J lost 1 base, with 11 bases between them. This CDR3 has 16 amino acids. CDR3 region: CASSLVGAVSYNEQFF. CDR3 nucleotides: TGTGCCAGCAGCTTAGTGGGGGCCGTGTCCTACAATGAGCAGTTCTTC.

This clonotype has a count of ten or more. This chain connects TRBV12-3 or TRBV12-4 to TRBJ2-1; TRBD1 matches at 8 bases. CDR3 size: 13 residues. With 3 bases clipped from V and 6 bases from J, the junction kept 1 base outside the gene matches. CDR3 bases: TGTGCCAGCAGTTTGGGACAGGTCAATGAGCAGTTCTTC. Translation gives CASSLGQVNEQFF.

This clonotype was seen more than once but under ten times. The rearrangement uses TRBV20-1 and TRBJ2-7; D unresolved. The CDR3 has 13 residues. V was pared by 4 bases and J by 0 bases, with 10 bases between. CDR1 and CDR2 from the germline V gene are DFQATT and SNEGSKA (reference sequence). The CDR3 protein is CSATPISSYEQYF. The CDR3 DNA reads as TGCAGTGCTACCCCTATCTCCTCCTACGAGCAGTACTTC.

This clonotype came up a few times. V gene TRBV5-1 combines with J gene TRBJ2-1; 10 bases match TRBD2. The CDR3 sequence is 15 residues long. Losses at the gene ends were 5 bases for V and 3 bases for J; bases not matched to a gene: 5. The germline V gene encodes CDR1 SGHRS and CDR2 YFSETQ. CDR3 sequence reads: CASRASGRLYNEQFF. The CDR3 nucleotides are TGCGCCAGCAGGGCTAGCGGGAGACTCTACAATGAGCAGTTCTTC.

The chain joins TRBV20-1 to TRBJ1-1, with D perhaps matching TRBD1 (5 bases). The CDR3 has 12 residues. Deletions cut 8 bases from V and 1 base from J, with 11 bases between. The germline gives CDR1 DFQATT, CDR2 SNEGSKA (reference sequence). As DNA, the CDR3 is TGCAGTTACCGCGGACAGAACACTGAAGCTTTCTTT. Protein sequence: CSYRGQNTEAFF.

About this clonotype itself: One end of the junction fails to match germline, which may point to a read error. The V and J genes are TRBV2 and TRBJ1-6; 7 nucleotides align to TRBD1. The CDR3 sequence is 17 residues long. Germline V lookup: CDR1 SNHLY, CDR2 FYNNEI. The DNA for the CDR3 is TGTGCCTGCAGCCCGCGAAGCCAGGGGGTTCATAATTCACCCCTCCACTTT. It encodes CACSPRSQGVHNSPLHF.

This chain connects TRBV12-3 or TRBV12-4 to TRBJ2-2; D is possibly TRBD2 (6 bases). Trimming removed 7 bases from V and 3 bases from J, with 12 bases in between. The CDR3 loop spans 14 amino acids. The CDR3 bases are TGTGCCAGCATCCCCGGGACTTACACCGGGGAGCTGTTTTTT. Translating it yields CASIPGTYTGELFF.